The next 16 T cell receptor beta chains were all read from a single sample in a study of T-cell memory formation after mild COVID-19. TCRdb itself ran the 5' RACE reads through MiXCR, one entry per CDR3 protein. This sample has about 360,000 distinct CDR3 sequences; around 14% occur once, and the top ten carry about 22%. Material: PBMCs or a T cell subset sorted from them (not recorded which). The receptors were sampled from a man aged 18-30 years who had mild COVID-19 (a few samples of this study predate the infection). Cell type and time point are not known.

The V call is TRBV5-1, the J call TRBJ2-5; 10 nucleotides align to TRBD1. This CDR3 has 17 amino acids. V trimming: 0 bases; J trimming: 6 bases; junction bases outside the gene matches: 11. Looked up from germline, CDR1 is SGHRS and CDR2 is YFSETQ. The CDR3: CASSLAGRQGASQTQYF. As DNA, the CDR3 is TGCGCCAGCAGCTTGGCGGGCCGACAGGGGGCCTCTCAGACCCAGTACTTC. Full variable domain (rest looked up from reference TRBV5-1 and TRBJ2-5): KAGVTQTPRYLIKTRGQQVTLSCSPISGHRSVSWYQQTPGQGLQFLFEYFSETQRNKGNFPGRFSGRQFSNSRSEMNVSTLELGDSALYLCASSLAGRQGASQTQYFGPGTRLLVL.

The chain is built from TRBV12-3 or TRBV12-4 and TRBJ1-1; tentatively, D is TRBD1 (5 bases). V was clipped by 3 bases and J by 6 bases, with 17 bases between them. The CDR3 spans 15 residues. The chain's CDR3 is CASSLVPGEGPEAFF. DNA for the CDR3: TGTGCCAGCAGTTTGGTTCCCGGGGAGGGACCTGAAGCTTTCTTT.

This clonotype was seen once. The gene calls are TRBV10-1 and TRBJ2-1, with unresolved D. There are 14 residues in the CDR3. Per the germline V gene, CDR1 is WNHNN and CDR2 is SYGVQD (reference sequence). V gave up 0 bases and J gave up 9 bases, with 12 bases separating them. CDR3 residues: CASSESRWRIEQFF. DNA of the CDR3: TGCGCCAGCAGTGAGTCGAGGTGGCGGATTGAGCAGTTCTTC.

This clonotype turned up a few times. The genes are TRBV5-1 and TRBJ2-3; D gene uncertain. V lost 5 bases and J 1 base, leaving 11 bases between the germline ends. This CDR3 has 14 residues. Per the germline V gene, CDR1 is SGHRS and CDR2 is YFSETQ. DNA for the CDR3: TGCGCCAGCAGTCCAAGCCAGGGCACAGATACGCAGTATTTT. It encodes CASSPSQGTDTQYF.

The V call is TRBV6-1, the J call TRBJ2-1, with D possibly being TRBD1 or TRBD2 (5 bases each). V was shortened by 0 bases and J by 2 bases, with 14 bases between the two germline ends. This CDR3 has 17 amino acids. The germline CDR1 and CDR2 sequences are MNHNS and SASEGT. CDR3 loop: CASSEAPGTDPYNEQFF. The DNA for the CDR3 is TGTGCCAGCAGTGAAGCGCCCGGGACCGATCCCTACAATGAGCAGTTCTTC.

This clonotype was found many times. V usage is TRBV11-2 and J usage is TRBJ2-5, with 9 bases lining up with TRBD2. This CDR3 is 17 amino acids long. Germline V lookup: CDR1 SGHAT, CDR2 FQNNGV. The J segment lost 2 bases and the V segment lost 1 base, leaving 8 bases of the junction unmatched. For the CDR3, the DNA is TGTGCCAGCAGCTTAGTACCAGCGGGGGGTTGGCAAGAGACCCAGTACTTC. Its protein product is CASSLVPAGGWQETQYF.

This clonotype was seen only a few times. The V gene is TRBV19, the J gene TRBJ1-2, with TRBD1 matching over 8 bases. The J segment lost 5 bases and the V segment lost 3 bases, leaving 8 bases of the junction unmatched. The V gene's germline CDR1 is LNHDA and CDR2 SQIVND (reference sequence). CDR3 length equals 15 residues. Here the CDR3 DNA reads TGTGCCAGTAGTATCGGGACAGGACCGGGTTATGGCTACACCTTC. Translated, it gives CASSIGTGPGYGYTF.

This clonotype was counted between two and nine times. This chain connects TRBV4-3 to TRBJ2-7, with 7 bases lining up with TRBD1. The CDR3 is 16 amino acids. V shed 3 bases and J 0 bases; nucleotides not matched to a gene: 8. Germline V gene sequence: CDR1 LGHNA, CDR2 YSLEER. In DNA, the CDR3 is TGCGCCAGCAGCCAGGGGGAACAGGGGTTCTCCTACGAGCAGTACGTC. Its translation: CASSQGEQGFSYEQYV.

The table lists this clonotype with many counts. The chain carries TRBV5-5 and TRBJ2-1; 9 bases line up with TRBD2. V shed 0 bases, J shed 3 bases, and the junction held 1 base outside the gene matches. The length of the CDR3 is 15 residues. Germline CDR1 is SGHKS and CDR2 is YYEKEE (reference sequence). The CDR3: CASSLGAGGYNEQFF. In DNA form, the CDR3 reads TGTGCCAGCAGCTTGGGAGCGGGGGGCTACAATGAGCAGTTCTTC. Filled out from reference TRBV5-5 and TRBJ2-1, the complete variable domain reads DAGVTQSPTHLIKTRGQQVTLRCSPISGHKSVSWYQQVLGQGPQFIFQYYEKEERGRGNFPDRFSARQFPNYSSELNVNALLLGDSALYLCASSLGAGGYNEQFFGPGTRLTVL.

This clonotype appeared a few times. CDR3 coding DNA: TGTGCCATCAGTGTGGGACAGCCGACTAACTATGGCTACACCTTC. It specifies CAISVGQPTNYGYTF. The chain uses TRBV10-3 and TRBJ1-2; 7 bases agree with TRBD1. Trimming at V came to 4 bases and at J to 0 bases, leaving 5 bases not matched to a gene. Per germline, CDR1 ENHRY and CDR2 SYGVKD. This CDR3 has 15 amino acids.

This sequence joins TRBV12-3 or TRBV12-4 and TRBJ2-5; D possibly corresponds to TRBD2 (6 bases). Trimming cost V 5 bases and J 5 bases, with 12 bases left between them. The CDR3 totals 13 residues. The CDR3 coding sequence is TGTGCCAGCAGTATGACTAGAGGCGAGACCCAGTACTTC. Protein product: CASSMTRGETQYF.

The V call is TRBV6-1, the J call TRBJ1-5; D is ambiguous. The CDR3 contains 12 residues. V was cut by 3 bases and J by 7 bases, with 7 bases left in between. Germline CDR1 and CDR2: MNHNS and SASEGT. The CDR3 DNA follows: TGTGCCAGCAGTGAGTTAAAACAGCCCCAGCATTTT. Amino acid sequence: CASSELKQPQHF.

This clonotype has only a few counts. This chain connects TRBV7-9 to TRBJ2-5; 7 bases fit TRBD1. V was clipped by 2 bases and J by 0 bases; unmatched bases: 6. The V gene's germline CDR1 is SEHNR and CDR2 FQNEAQ (reference sequence). The CDR3 is made up of 16 amino acids. CDR3 residues: CASSLRGTAYQETQYF. As DNA, the CDR3 is TGTGCCAGCAGCTTAAGGGGGACAGCGTACCAAGAGACCCAGTACTTC.

The chain joins TRBV29-1 to TRBJ2-1; 7 bases are a match to TRBD2. J lost 6 bases, V lost 8 bases, and 13 bases had no gene match. The V gene's germline CDR1 is SQVTM and CDR2 ANQGSEA. CDR3 length: 14 amino acids. For the CDR3, the DNA is TGCAGCACCATGATTGGGGGGGTAGGCAATGAGCAGTTCTTC. This codes for CSTMIGGVGNEQFF.

The chain carries TRBV27 and TRBJ2-5; TRBD2 is a possible D gene (5 bases). V was trimmed by 3 bases and J by 4 bases, leaving 12 bases between them. Germline V gene data show CDR1 as MNHEY and CDR2 as SMNVEV (reference sequence). The CDR3 is 14 residues long. As DNA, the CDR3 is TGTGCCAGCAGTTTTTCCCTCGGAGGAGAGACCCAGTACTTC. This sequence encodes CASSFSLGGETQYF.

The V call is TRBV23-1, the J call TRBJ1-1; maybe TRBD1 (5 bases). TRBV23-1 carries the ORF label, with uncertain function. The CDR3 consists of 15 residues. The ends were cut back, 3 bases at V and 0 bases at J, with 11 bases in the middle. The CDR3 DNA is TGCGCCAGCAGTCACCCGGGGGTTATGAACACTGAAGCTTTCTTT. Translated, it gives CASSHPGVMNTEAFF.